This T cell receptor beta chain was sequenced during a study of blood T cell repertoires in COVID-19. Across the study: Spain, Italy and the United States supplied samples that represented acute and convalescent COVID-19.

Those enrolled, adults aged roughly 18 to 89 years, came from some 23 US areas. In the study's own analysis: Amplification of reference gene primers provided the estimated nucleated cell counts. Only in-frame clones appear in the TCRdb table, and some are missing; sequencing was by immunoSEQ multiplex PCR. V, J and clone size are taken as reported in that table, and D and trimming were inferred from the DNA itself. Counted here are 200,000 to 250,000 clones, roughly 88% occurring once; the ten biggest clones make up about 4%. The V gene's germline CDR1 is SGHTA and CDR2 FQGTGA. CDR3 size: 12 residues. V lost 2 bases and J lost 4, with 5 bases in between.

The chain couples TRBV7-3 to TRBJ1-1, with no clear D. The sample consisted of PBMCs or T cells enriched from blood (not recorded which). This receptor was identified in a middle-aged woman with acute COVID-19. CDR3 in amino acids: CASSLSGTEAFF. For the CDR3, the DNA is TGTGCCAGCAGCTTATCCGGCACTGAAGCTTTCTTT.